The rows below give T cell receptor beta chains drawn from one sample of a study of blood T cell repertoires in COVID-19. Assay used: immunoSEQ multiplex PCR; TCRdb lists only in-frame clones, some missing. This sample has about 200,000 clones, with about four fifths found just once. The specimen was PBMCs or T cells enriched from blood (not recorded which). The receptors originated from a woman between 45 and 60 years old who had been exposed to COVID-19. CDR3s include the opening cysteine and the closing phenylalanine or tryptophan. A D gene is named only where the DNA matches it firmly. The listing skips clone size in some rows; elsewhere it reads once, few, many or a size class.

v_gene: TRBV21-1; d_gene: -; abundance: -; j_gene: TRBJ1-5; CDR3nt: TGTGCCAGCAGCAAAATCACCCCGGGGGAGCAGGGTGCAGGTCAGCCCCAGCATTTT; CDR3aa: CASSKITPGEQGAGQPQHF
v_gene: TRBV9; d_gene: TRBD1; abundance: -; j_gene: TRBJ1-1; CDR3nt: TGTGCCAGCAGCGTAAGGACAGGGGGATCTGAAGCTTTCTTT; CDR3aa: CASSVRTGGSEAFF
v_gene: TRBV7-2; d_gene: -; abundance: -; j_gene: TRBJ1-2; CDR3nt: TGTGCCAGCAGCAACAGGGAGGGTGGCTACACCTTC; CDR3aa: CASSNREGGYTF
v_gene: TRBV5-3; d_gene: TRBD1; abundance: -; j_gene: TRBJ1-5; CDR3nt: TGTGCCAGAAATCCGCTCAGGGGGGATCAGCCCCAGCATTTT; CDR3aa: CARNPLRGDQPQHF
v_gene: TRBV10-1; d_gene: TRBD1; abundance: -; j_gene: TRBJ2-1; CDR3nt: TGCGCCAGCAGTGAACAGGACAGGGGCAACAATGAGCAGTTCTTC; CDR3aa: CASSEQDRGNNEQFF
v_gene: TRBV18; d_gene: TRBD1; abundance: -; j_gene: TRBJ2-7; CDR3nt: TGTGCCAGCTCAGCCGGGACAGGGGGTTTTAAGAACCTCTACGAGCAGTACTTC; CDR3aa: CASSAGTGGFKNLYEQYF
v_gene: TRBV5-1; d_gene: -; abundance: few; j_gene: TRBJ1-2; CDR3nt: TGCGCCAGCAGCTTGGCCGAAAGTAGTGGCTACACCTTC; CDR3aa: CASSLAESSGYTF
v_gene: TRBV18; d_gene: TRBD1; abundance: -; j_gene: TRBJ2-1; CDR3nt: TGTGCCAGCTCCCCACAGGGGCTGGATGAACAGTTCTTC; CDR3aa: CASSPQGLDEQFF
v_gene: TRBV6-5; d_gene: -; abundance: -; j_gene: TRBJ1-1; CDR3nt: TGTGCCAGCATTTGGGGGGGGTTGAACACTGAAGCTTTCTTT; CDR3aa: CASIWGGLNTEAFF
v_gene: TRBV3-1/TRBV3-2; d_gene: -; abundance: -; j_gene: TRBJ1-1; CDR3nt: TGTGCCAGCAGCCAAGACGGGGGATGGAACACTGAAGCTTTCTTT; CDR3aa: CASSQDGGWNTEAFF
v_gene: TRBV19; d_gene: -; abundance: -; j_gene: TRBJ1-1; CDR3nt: TGTGCCAGTAGTCCAGGGGCCTCGAACACTGAAGCTTTCTTT; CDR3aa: CASSPGASNTEAFF
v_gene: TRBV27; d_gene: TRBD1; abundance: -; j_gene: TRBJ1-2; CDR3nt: TGTGCCAGCAGTTCAGGGACAGGGGCCCGCGTGGGTGGAGGCTACACCTTC; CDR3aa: CASSSGTGARVGGGYTF
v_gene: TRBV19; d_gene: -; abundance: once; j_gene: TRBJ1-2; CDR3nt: TGTGCCAGTACCACCCAGGGTTACTATGGCTACACCTTC; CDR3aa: CASTTQGYYGYTF
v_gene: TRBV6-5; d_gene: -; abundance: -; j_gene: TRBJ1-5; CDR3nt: TGTGCCAGCAGTTTGGGCAATGGCAATCAGCCCCAGCATTTT; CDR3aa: CASSLGNGNQPQHF
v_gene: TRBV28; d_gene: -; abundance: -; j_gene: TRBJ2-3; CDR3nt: TGTGCCAGCAGTTTTGTAGCGGGCACAGATACGCAGTATTTT; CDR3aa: CASSFVAGTDTQYF
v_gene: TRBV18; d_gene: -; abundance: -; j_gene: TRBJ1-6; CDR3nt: TGTGCCAGCTCACCCACAGGGATCGAAAGTTCACCCCTCCACTTT; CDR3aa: CASSPTGIESSPLHF
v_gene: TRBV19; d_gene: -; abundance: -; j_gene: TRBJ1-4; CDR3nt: TGTGCCAGTAGCGAATTCAAGGGAGGGGATGAAAAACTGTTTTTT; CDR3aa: CASSEFKGGDEKLFF
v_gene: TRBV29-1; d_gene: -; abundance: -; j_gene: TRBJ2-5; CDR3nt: TGCAGCGTTGTACAGGATCCGAAGACCCAGTACTTC; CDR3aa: CSVVQDPKTQYF
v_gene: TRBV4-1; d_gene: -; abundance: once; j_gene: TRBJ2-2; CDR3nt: TGCGCCAGCAGCCAAGAGTCGGGTGTCGGGGAGCTGTTTTTT; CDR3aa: CASSQESGVGELFF
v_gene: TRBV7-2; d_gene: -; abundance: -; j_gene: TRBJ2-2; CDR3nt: TGTGCCAGCAGCCTATCCAGGGTATCCGGGGAGCTGTTTTTT; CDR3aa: CASSLSRVSGELFF
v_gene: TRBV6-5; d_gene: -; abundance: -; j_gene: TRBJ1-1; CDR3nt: TGTGCCAGCAGCCTCTCCAGGCGGGGGGCAGCTTTCTTT; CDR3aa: CASSLSRRGAAFF
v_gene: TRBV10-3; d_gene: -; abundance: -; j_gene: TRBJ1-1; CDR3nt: TGTGCCATCAGTGAGTCCGAAGGCGGAAACACTGAAGCTTTCTTT; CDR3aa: CAISESEGGNTEAFF
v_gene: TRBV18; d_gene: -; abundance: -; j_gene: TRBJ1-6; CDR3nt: TGTGCCAGCTCACAAGGGGGGGAAGGGTCACCCCTCCACTTT; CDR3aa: CASSQGGEGSPLHF
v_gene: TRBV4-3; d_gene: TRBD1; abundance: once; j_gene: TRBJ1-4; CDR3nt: TGCGCCAGCAGCCAATCGACGGACAGGCCTCATGAAAAACTGTTTTTT; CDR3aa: CASSQSTDRPHEKLFF